A selection of T cell receptor beta chains follows, all from one sample in a study of shared clonotypes between healthy human individuals. Method: immunoSEQ multiplex PCR; TCRdb's copy keeps in-frame clones and lacks some. The data show around 2.3 million clones, with about 94% seen just once and approximately 0.13% held by the top ten. The sequenced sample consisted of naive CD4+ T cells sorted from blood. The source is a young man in good health. Both conserved end residues are part of each CDR3. Each record gives: clone size, D gene, J gene, CDR3 length, V gene, CDR3 protein, CDR3 DNA. The D gene is left open where the match is weak. Expanded clones are given a class, and other clones once, few, many or no size at all.

>NA|NA|TRBJ1-2|14|TRBV12-2
CASRDRAGNYGYTF
TGTGCAAGTCGCGACAGGGCCGGTAACTATGGCTACACCTTC
>NA|NA|TRBJ2-2|15|TRBV11-3
CASSSTGANTGELFF
TGTGCCAGCAGCTCGACAGGTGCGAACACCGGGGAGCTGTTTTTT
>NA|NA|TRBJ2-7|15|TRBV28
CASSLSPDSSYEQYF
TGTGCCAGCAGTTTATCCCCGGACAGCTCTTACGAGCAGTACTTC
>NA|TRBD2|TRBJ2-7|14|TRBV28
CASSLAGGGYEQYF
TGTGCCAGCAGTCTAGCGGGGGGAGGGTACGAGCAGTACTTC
>once|NA|TRBJ1-2|14|TRBV7-2
CASSLGGRLYGYTF
TGTGCCAGCAGCTTAGGGGGCAGGCTCTATGGCTACACCTTC
>NA|NA|TRBJ2-5|13|TRBV9
CASSVGQIETQYF
TGTGCCAGCAGCGTCGGACAGATCGAGACCCAGTACTTC
>NA|TRBD2|TRBJ2-3|14|TRBV6-6
CASRKLAGGDTQYF
TGTGCCAGCAGGAAACTAGCGGGGGGAGATACGCAGTATTTT
>once|NA|TRBJ1-2|13|TRBV6-1
CASSEVGYYGYTF
TGTGCCAGCAGTGAAGTGGGGTACTATGGCTACACCTTC
>once|TRBD1|TRBJ1-1|16|TRBV25-1
CASSDDLDRANTEAFF
TGTGCCAGCAGTGACGATCTGGACAGGGCGAACACTGAAGCTTTCTTT
>NA|TRBD2|TRBJ2-5|19|TRBV5-4
CASSSREGSGGAPQETQYF
TGTGCCAGCAGCTCCCGGGAGGGTAGCGGGGGGGCTCCCCAAGAGACCCAGTACTTC
>NA|TRBD1|TRBJ2-1|17|TRBV29-1
CSVEFHGPGQGYNEQFF
TGCAGCGTTGAATTCCATGGGCCGGGACAGGGCTACAATGAGCAGTTCTTC
>NA|NA|TRBJ1-4|16|TRBV18
CASSPTSSRGTKKLFF
TGTGCCAGCTCACCAACTTCAAGCAGGGGCACAAAAAAACTGTTTTTT
>NA|TRBD1|TRBJ2-3|16|TRBV12-5
CASGLILTPGGDTQYF
TGTGCTAGTGGTTTGATACTAACACCAGGGGGAGATACGCAGTATTTT
>NA|TRBD2|TRBJ2-1|17|TRBV7-9
CASSLNKLAGWHNGQFF
TGTGCCAGCAGCTTAAACAAACTAGCGGGCTGGCACAATGGGCAGTTCTTC
>NA|TRBD2|TRBJ2-1|16|TRBV5-6
CASSLGPSGNWNEQFF
TGTGCCAGCAGCTTGGGTCCTAGCGGGAATTGGAATGAGCAGTTCTTC
>NA|TRBD1|TRBJ1-1|16|TRBV28
CASTSLPGQGDTEAFF
TGTGCCAGCACCAGCCTCCCGGGACAGGGGGACACTGAAGCTTTCTTT
>NA|TRBD2|TRBJ2-5|14|TRBV29-1
CSVASSGSGETQYF
TGCAGCGTTGCAAGTAGCGGGAGTGGGGAGACCCAGTACTTC
>NA|NA|TRBJ1-4|14|TRBV7-9
CASSRDSINEKLFF
TGTGCCAGCAGTCGTGACAGTATTAATGAAAAACTGTTTTTT
>NA|NA|TRBJ1-5|16|TRBV10-2
CASSKVPGSTQSAQHF
TGCGCCAGCAGTAAAGTCCCGGGATCGACCCAATCAGCCCAGCATTTT
>NA|TRBD2|TRBJ2-1|17|TRBV5-1
CASSLQTSGRAYNEQFF
TGCGCCAGCAGCTTGCAGACTAGCGGGAGGGCGTACAATGAGCAGTTCTTC
>NA|TRBD1|TRBJ2-2|15|TRBV6-1
CASRRTGVDTGELFF
TGTGCCAGCAGAAGGACAGGCGTTGACACCGGGGAGCTGTTTTTT
>NA|NA|TRBJ1-3|13|TRBV6-5
CASSPDKRNTIYF
TGTGCCAGCAGCCCGGACAAAAGAAACACCATATATTTT
>NA|TRBD1|TRBJ1-5|14|TRBV7-2
CASSLGQGVWPQHF
TGTGCCAGCAGCTTAGGACAGGGGGTTTGGCCCCAGCATTTT
>NA|TRBD1|TRBJ1-1|13|TRBV6-6
CASSDRGRTEAFF
TGTGCCAGCAGCGACAGGGGGCGCACTGAAGCTTTCTTT
>NA|NA|TRBJ1-2|15|TRBV6-5
CASSYSKRGFYGYTF
TGTGCCAGCAGTTACTCGAAAAGGGGATTTTATGGCTACACCTTC
>NA|NA|TRBJ1-6|17|TRBV4-3
CASSRNTGSFYNSPLHF
TGCGCCAGCAGCCGGAACACAGGGTCCTTCTATAATTCACCCCTCCACTTT
>once|NA|TRBJ2-7|12|TRBV7-2
CASSQRGYEQYF
TGTGCCAGCAGCCAACGTGGCTACGAGCAGTACTTC
>NA|TRBD1|TRBJ1-5|15|TRBV19
CASSQGQASNQPQHF
TGTGCCAGTAGTCAGGGACAGGCTAGCAATCAGCCCCAGCATTTT
>NA|TRBD1|TRBJ1-6|15|TRBV5-6
CASSFGGQGNSPLHF
TGTGCCAGCAGCTTCGGGGGACAGGGGAATTCACCCCTCCACTTT
>few|TRBD1|TRBJ1-2|15|TRBV6-5
CASSYDGTGGYGYTF
TGTGCCAGCAGTTACGATGGGACAGGGGGATATGGCTACACCTTC
>NA|NA|TRBJ1-1|13|TRBV10-1
CASRADSNTEAFF
TGCGCCAGCAGAGCGGACAGTAACACTGAAGCTTTCTTT
>NA|NA|TRBJ2-7|15|TRBV27
CASSEWTAGRDEQYF
TGTGCCAGCTCCGAATGGACAGCCGGTCGAGACGAGCAGTACTTC
>NA|TRBD1|TRBJ1-6|17|TRBV4-1
CASSQAVTGGFSSPLHF
TGCGCCAGCAGCCAAGCGGTGACAGGGGGGTTTTCCTCACCCCTCCACTTT
>once|NA|TRBJ2-3|16|TRBV7-9
CASSSRSLVLTDTQYF
TGTGCCAGCAGCAGCCGATCGCTGGTCCTCACAGATACGCAGTATTTT
>NA|NA|TRBJ2-5|13|TRBV18
CASSLIPAETQYF
TGTGCCAGCTCCCTTATCCCGGCCGAGACCCAGTACTTC
>NA|NA|TRBJ1-4|12|TRBV7-2
CASSFLVEKLFF
TGTGCCAGCAGCTTTTTAGTTGAAAAACTGTTTTTT
>NA|NA|TRBJ2-2|17|TRBV5-1
CASSLGSRGQGTGELFF
TGCGCCAGCAGCTTGGGTTCCCGGGGGCAAGGCACCGGGGAGCTGTTTTTT
>NA|NA|TRBJ1-2|10|TRBV6-1
CASNSYGYTF
TGTGCCAGCAACAGCTATGGCTACACCTTC
>once|TRBD1|TRBJ1-1|14|TRBV5-1
CASSGQGMGAEAFF
TGCGCCAGCAGCGGACAGGGGATGGGGGCTGAAGCTTTCTTT
>NA|NA|TRBJ2-7|12|TRBV30
CAWSPGSVEQYF
TGTGCCTGGAGTCCGGGCTCGGTCGAGCAGTACTTC
>NA|NA|TRBJ1-5|14|TRBV30
CAWSHRAGNQPQHF
TGTGCCTGGAGTCACCGGGCAGGGAATCAGCCCCAGCATTTT
>NA|TRBD1|TRBJ2-3|15|TRBV10-3
CAISVLQGARDTQYF
TGTGCCATCAGTGTTTTGCAGGGGGCAAGGGATACGCAGTATTTT
>NA|NA|TRBJ2-7|12|TRBV7-9
CASSLSLLEQYF
TGTGCCAGCAGCCTAAGCCTCCTCGAGCAGTACTTC
>NA|NA|TRBJ2-1|15|TRBV6-1
CASRYRQQYNNEQFF
TGTGCCAGCAGATACCGACAGCAATACAACAATGAGCAGTTCTTC
>NA|NA|TRBJ2-2|15|TRBV18
CASSSGVTNTGELFF
TGTGCCAGCTCAAGTGGGGTTACGAACACCGGGGAGCTGTTTTTT
>NA|TRBD1|TRBJ1-2|16|TRBV7-2
CASSLSWPGQGNGYTF
TGTGCCAGCAGCCTGTCCTGGCCCGGACAGGGAAATGGCTACACCTTC